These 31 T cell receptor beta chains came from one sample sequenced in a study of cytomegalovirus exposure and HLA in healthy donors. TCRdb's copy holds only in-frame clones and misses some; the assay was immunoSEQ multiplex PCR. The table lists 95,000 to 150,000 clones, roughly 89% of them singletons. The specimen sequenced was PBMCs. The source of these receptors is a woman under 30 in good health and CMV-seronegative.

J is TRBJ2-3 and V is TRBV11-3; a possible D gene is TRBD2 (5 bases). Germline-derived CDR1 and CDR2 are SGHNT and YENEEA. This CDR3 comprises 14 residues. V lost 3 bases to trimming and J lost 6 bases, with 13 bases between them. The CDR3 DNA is TGTGCCAGCAGCTTGAGAGGAGGTTCCGATACGCAGTATTTT. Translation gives CASSLRGGSDTQYF.

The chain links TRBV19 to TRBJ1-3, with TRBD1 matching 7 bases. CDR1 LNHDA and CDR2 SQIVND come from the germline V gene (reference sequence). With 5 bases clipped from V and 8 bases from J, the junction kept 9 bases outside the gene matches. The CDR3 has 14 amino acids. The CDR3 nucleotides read TGTGCCAGTAGTTCACCGACAGGGACACACACCATATATTTT. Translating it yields CASSSPTGTHTIYF.

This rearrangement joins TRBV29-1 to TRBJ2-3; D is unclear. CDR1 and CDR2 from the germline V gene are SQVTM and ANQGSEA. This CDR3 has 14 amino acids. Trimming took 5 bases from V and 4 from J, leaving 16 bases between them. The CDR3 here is CSVLVAAFADTQYF. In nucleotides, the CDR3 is TGCAGCGTTCTGGTGGCGGCCTTTGCAGATACGCAGTATTTT.

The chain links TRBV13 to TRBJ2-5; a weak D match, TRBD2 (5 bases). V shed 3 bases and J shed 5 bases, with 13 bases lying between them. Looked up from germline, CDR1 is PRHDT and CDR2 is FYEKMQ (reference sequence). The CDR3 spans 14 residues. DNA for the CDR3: TGTGCCAGCAGCTTTCTCTCGGAGGTGGAGACCCAGTACTTC. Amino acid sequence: CASSFLSEVETQYF.

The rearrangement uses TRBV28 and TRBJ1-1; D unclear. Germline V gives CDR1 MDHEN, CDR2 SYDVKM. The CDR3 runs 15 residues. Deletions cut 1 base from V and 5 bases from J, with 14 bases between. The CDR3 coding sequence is TGTGCCAGCAGTTTATCTTTGGTTATTGCGACTGAAGCTTTCTTT. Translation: CASSLSLVIATEAFF.

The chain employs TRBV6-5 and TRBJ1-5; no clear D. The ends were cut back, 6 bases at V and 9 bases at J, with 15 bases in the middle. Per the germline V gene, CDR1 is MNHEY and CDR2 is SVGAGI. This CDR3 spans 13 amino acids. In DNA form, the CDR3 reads TGTGCCAGCAGCCTTACAACCTCAGGGCCCCAGCATTTT. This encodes CASSLTTSGPQHF.

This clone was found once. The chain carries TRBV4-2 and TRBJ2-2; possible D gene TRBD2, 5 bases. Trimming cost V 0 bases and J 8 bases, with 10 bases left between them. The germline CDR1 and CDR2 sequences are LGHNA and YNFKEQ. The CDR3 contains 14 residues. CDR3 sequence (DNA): TGTGCCAGCAGCCAAGATCCGAGGGATGGGGAGCTGTTTTTT. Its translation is CASSQDPRDGELFF.

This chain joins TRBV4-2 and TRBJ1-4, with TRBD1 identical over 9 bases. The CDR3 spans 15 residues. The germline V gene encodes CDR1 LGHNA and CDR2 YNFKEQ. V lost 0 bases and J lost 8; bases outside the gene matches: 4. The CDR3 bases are TGTGCCAGCAGCCAAGATGGGACAGGGCACGAAAAACTGTTTTTT. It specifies CASSQDGTGHEKLFF.

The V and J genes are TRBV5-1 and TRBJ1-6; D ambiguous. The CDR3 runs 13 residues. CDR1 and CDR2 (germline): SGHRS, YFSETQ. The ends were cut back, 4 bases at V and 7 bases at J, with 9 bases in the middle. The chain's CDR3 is CASSSVENSPLHF. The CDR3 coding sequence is TGCGCCAGCAGCAGCGTTGAGAATTCACCCCTCCACTTT.

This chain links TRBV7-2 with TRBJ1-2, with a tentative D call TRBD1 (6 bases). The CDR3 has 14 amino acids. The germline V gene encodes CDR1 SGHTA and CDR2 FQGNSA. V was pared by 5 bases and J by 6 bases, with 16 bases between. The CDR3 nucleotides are TGTGCCAGCAGCCTCCTGGGACAACCGGATGGCTACACCTTC. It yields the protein CASSLLGQPDGYTF.

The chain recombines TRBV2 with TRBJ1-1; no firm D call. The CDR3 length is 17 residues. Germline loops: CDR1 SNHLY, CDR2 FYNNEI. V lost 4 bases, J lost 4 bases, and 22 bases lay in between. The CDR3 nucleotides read TGTGCCAGCAGTGGTCGGGAGTTAAGGGTCATGGGCACTGAAGCTTTCTTT. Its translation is CASSGRELRVMGTEAFF.

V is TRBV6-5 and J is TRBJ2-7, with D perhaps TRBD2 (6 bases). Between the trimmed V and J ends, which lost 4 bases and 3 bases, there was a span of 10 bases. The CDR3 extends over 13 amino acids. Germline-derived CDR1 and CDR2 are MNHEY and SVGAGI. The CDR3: CASSFSGFYEQYF. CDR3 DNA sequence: TGTGCCAGCAGTTTTAGCGGATTCTACGAGCAGTACTTC.

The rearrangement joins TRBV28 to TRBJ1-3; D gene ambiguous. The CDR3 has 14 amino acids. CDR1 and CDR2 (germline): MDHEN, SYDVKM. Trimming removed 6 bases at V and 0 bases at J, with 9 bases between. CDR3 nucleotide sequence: TGTGCCAGCAGACCATCGAGCTCTGGAAACACCATATATTTT. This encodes CASRPSSSGNTIYF.

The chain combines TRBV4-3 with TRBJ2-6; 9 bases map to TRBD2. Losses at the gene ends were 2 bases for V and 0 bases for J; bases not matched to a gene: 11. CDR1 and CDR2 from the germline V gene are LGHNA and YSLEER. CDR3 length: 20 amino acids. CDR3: CASSQFAGGLKHSGANVLTF. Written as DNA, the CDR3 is TGCGCCAGCAGCCAATTCGCGGGAGGGCTAAAGCACTCTGGGGCCAACGTCCTGACTTTC.

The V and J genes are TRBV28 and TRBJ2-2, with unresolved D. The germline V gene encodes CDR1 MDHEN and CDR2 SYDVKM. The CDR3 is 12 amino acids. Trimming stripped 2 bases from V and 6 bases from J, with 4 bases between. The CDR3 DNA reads TGTGCCAGCAGTTTACGTTCCGGGGAGCTGTTTTTT. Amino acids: CASSLRSGELFF.

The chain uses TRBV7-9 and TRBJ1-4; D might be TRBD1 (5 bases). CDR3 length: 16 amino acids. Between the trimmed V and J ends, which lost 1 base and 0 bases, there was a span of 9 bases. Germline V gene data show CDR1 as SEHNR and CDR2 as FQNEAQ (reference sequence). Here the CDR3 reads CASSLVSGSTNEKLFF. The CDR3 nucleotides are TGTGCCAGCAGCTTAGTGTCAGGGTCAACTAATGAAAAACTGTTTTTT.

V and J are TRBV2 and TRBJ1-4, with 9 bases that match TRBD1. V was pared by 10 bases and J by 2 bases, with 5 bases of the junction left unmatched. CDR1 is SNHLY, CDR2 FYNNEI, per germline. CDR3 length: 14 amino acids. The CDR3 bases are TGTGCCACCCGGACAGGGGTTACTAATGAAAAACTGTTTTTT. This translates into CATRTGVTNEKLFF.

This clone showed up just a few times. The CDR3 DNA reads TGTGCCAGCAGCCAAGATCCCCTCTCGGTGTATACAGATACGCAGTATTTT. It encodes CASSQDPLSVYTDTQYF. This chain connects TRBV4-2 to TRBJ2-3, with D uncertain. V lost 0 bases to trimming and J lost 3 bases, with 16 bases between them. Germline V gene sequence: CDR1 LGHNA, CDR2 YNFKEQ. The CDR3 sequence is 17 residues long.

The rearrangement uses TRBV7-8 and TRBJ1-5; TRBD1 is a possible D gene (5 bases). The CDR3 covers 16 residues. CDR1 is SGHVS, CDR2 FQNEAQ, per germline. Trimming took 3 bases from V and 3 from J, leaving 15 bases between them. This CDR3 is CASSFRRADPNQPQHF. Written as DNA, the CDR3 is TGTGCCAGCAGCTTTCGCAGGGCCGACCCCAATCAGCCCCAGCATTTT.

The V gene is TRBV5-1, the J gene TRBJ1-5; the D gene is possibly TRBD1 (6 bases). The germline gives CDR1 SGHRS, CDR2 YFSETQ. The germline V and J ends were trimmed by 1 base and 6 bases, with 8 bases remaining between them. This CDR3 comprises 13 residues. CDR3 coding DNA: TGCGCCAGCAGCTTGACAGGGTCTCAGCCCCAGCATTTT. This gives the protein CASSLTGSQPQHF.

CDR3: CAWSRAGVLSNEKLFF. The CDR3 DNA reads as TGTGCCTGGAGTAGGGCAGGGGTTTTGTCTAATGAAAAACTGTTTTTT. The J gene is TRBJ1-4, the V gene TRBV30; D might be TRBD1 (6 bases). The V end was cut by 2 bases, the J end by 3 bases, with 16 bases between. This CDR3 comprises 16 residues. The germline V gene encodes CDR1 GTSNPN and CDR2 SVGIG (reference sequence).

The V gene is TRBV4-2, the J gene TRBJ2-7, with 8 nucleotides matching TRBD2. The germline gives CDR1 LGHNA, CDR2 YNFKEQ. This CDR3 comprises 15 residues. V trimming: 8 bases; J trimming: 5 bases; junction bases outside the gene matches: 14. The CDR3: CASGSKPGGRNEQYF. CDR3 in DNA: TGTGCCAGCGGCAGTAAGCCGGGAGGGCGGAACGAGCAGTACTTC.

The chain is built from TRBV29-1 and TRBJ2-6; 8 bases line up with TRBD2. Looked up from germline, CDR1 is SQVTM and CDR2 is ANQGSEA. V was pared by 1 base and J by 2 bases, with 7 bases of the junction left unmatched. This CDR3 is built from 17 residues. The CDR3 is CSVEGGGKIPGANVLTF. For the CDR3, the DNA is TGCAGCGTTGAAGGCGGGGGGAAAATCCCTGGGGCCAACGTCCTGACTTTC.

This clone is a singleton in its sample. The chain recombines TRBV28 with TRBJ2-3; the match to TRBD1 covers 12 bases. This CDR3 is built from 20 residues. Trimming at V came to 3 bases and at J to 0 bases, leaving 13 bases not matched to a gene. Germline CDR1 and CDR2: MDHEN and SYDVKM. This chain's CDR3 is CASSLWGTGGLLLSTDTQYF. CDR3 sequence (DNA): TGTGCCAGCAGTTTGTGGGGGACAGGGGGCCTTCTTCTTAGCACAGATACGCAGTATTTT. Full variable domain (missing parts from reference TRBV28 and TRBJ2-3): DVKVTQSSRYLVKRTGEKVFLECVQDMDHENMFWYRQDPGLGLRLIYFSYDVKMKEKGDIPEGYSVSREKKERFSLILESASTNQTSMYLCASSLWGTGGLLLSTDTQYFGPGTRLTVL.

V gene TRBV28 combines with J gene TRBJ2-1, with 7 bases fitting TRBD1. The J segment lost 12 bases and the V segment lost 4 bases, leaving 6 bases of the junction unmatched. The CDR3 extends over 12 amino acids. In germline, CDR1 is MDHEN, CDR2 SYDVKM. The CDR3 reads CASSSGQSVQFF. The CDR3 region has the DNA TGTGCCAGCAGTTCGGGACAGAGTGTGCAGTTCTTC.

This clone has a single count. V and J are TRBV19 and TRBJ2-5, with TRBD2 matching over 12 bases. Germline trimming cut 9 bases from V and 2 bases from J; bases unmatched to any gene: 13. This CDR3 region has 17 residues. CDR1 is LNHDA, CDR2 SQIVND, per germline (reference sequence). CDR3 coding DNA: TGTGCCAGCACCGGACTAGCGGGATACGGAAATCAAGAGACCCAGTACTTC. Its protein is CASTGLAGYGNQETQYF. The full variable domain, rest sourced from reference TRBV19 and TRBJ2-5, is DGGITQSPKYLFRKEGQNVTLSCEQNLNHDAMYWYRQDPGQGLRLIYYSQIVNDFQKGDIAEGYSVSREKKESFPLTVTSAQKNPTAFYLCASTGLAGYGNQETQYFGPGTRLLVL.

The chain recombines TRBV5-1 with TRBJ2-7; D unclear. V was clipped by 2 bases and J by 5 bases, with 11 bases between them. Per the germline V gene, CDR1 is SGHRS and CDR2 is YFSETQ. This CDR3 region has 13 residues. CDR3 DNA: TGCGCCAGCAGCTTTGGCCCGAATGACGAGCAGTACTTC. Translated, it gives CASSFGPNDEQYF.

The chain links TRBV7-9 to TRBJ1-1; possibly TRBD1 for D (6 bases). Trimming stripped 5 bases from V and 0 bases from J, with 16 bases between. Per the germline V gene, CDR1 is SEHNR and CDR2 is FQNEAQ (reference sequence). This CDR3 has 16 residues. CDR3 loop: CASSEGLDRMNTEAFF. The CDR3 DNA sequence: TGTGCCAGCAGCGAGGGTCTGGACAGAATGAACACTGAAGCTTTCTTT.

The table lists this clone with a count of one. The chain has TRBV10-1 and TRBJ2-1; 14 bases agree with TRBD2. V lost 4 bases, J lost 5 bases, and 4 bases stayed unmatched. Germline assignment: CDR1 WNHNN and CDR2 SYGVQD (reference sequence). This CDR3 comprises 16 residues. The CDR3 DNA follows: TGCGCCAGCAGTGCGACTAGCGGGAGGGCCAACAATGAGCAGTTCTTC. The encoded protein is CASSATSGRANNEQFF.

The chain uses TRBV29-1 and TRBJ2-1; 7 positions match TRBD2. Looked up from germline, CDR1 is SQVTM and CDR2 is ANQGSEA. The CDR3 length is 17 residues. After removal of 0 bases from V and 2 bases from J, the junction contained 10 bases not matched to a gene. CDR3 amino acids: CSVEDPGRGGTYNEQFF. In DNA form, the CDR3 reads TGCAGCGTTGAAGATCCGGGGCGGGGAGGGACCTACAATGAGCAGTTCTTC.

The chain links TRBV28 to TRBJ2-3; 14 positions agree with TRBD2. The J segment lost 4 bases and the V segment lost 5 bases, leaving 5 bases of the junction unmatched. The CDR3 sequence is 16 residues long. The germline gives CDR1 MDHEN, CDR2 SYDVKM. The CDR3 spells CASSVGTSGSSDTQYF. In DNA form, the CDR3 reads TGTGCCAGCAGTGTTGGGACTAGCGGGAGCTCAGATACGCAGTATTTT.